Listed below are T cell receptor beta chains from one sample, sequenced in a study of read filtering for tumor transcriptome and immune sequencing. In TCRdb, the reads were re-called with MiXCR into one record per CDR3 protein. The profile shows more than 100,000 distinct CDR3 sequences, 10% to 15% of them singletons. The source material was a population of CD138-negative cells sorted from bone marrow. These receptors all stem from a donor aged 40 or over with multiple myeloma. Both conserved end residues are part of each CDR3. A D gene is named only where the DNA matches it firmly. Clone size is not always given. Where it is, it says once, few, many or a class for expanded clones.

TRBJ1-2	once	15	TRBV21-1	.	CAGSKRGQGAHGYTF	TGTGCTGGCAGCAAAAGGGGACAGGGGGCGCATGGCTACACCTTC
TRBJ2-1	many	15	TRBV7-2	TRBD2	CASSRGGEGLDEQFF	TGTGCCAGCAGCCGTGGGGGGGAGGGATTGGATGAGCAGTTCTTC
TRBJ1-5	many	15	TRBV28	.	CASSPDSYSNQPQHF	TGTGCCAGCAGTCCGGACAGTTATAGCAATCAGCCCCAGCATTTT
TRBJ1-5	.	15	TRBV27	.	CASGQRGGAEQPQHF	TGTGCCAGCGGCCAGCGGGGGGGGGCGGAACAGCCCCAGCATTTT
TRBJ2-1	many	15	TRBV19	TRBD2	CASSIVAGSYNEQFF	TGTGCCAGTAGTATAGTAGCGGGGAGTTACAATGAGCAGTTCTTC
TRBJ2-3	many	19	TRBV6-6	TRBD1	CASSTPGQGRLAGTDTQYF	TGTGCCAGCAGCACACCGGGACAGGGGCGTCTAGCTGGTACAGATACGCAGTATTTT